The 3 T cell receptor beta chains below come from one sample, sequenced in a study of beta chain features in type 1 diabetes. General study results and limits: For Type 1 diabetes patients, all four CD4+ subsets carried TCRB CDR3s that were moderately but significantly shorter.

Their recognized antigens are unknown. Sequencing targeted expressed TCRB transcripts, as all isolated RNA had been reverse transcribed. Clones were sequenced by immunoSEQ multiplex PCR, and TCRdb holds only the in-frame ones, with some missing. The sample yields about 340,000 clones, about 14% seen once. Material: naive CD4+ T cells from blood. These receptors came from a young woman with type 1 diabetes.

V gene TRBV9 combines with J gene TRBJ2-7; D is possibly TRBD1 (7 bases). V lost 2 bases and J 1 base, leaving 19 bases between the germline ends. This CDR3 spans 17 amino acids. Germline V lookup: CDR1 SGDLS, CDR2 YYNGEE. CDR3 residues: CASSVGPGGSLSYEQYF. The CDR3 nucleotides read TGTGCCAGCAGCGTTGGGCCAGGGGGGTCCCTATCCTACGAGCAGTACTTC. The variable domain in full, completed from reference TRBV9 and TRBJ2-7, reads DSGVTQTPKHLITATGQRVTLRCSPRSGDLSVYWYQQSLDQGLQFLIQYYNGEERAKGNILERFSAQQFPDLHSELNLSSLELGDSALYFCASSVGPGGSLSYEQYFGPGTRLTVT.

The chain joins TRBV6-5 to TRBJ1-2, with D possibly matching TRBD1 (5 bases). CDR3 size: 16 residues. V lost 2 bases and J 6 bases, leaving 19 bases between the germline ends. In germline, CDR1 is MNHEY, CDR2 SVGAGI. This CDR3 is CASSYGTRAGINGYTF. DNA of the CDR3: TGTGCCAGCAGTTACGGGACGCGGGCGGGGATCAATGGCTACACCTTC.

CDR3 sequence reads: CSVGRATNEKLFF. The CDR3 DNA reads TGCAGCGTTGGACGGGCAACTAATGAAAAACTGTTTTTT. The chain combines TRBV29-1 with TRBJ1-4; no clear D. The CDR3 totals 13 residues. CDR1 and CDR2 from the germline V gene are SQVTM and ANQGSEA. V was cut by 4 bases and J by 0 bases, with 6 bases left in between.